This T cell receptor beta chain was identified in a study of T cells in Graves' hyperthyroidism and ophthalmopathy. The CDR3 has 16 amino acids. Trimming removed 5 bases from V and 3 bases from J, with 19 bases in between. Graves' hyperthyroidism without ophthalmopathy progression within 18 months was termed stable. Each 10 ml fresh peripheral blood draw supplied the PBMCs. This clonotype was recorded at least ten times. Its matching antigen is unknown. Amplification of TCR beta CDR3 regions used RNA as the template. The primer set for the first-round RT-PCR of the TCR CDR3 was HTBI. Via MiXCR, TCRdb re-called the multiplex PCR reads, giving one row per CDR3 protein. The table has about 760,000 distinct CDR3 sequences, 30% to 40% seen once; the top ten hold roughly 30%. Broader study findings: The model's output predicted ophthalmopathy at a median of roughly 6.9 months prior to onset. Most thyroid clonotypes expanded above 0.001 appeared in blood too.

The TCR sequence derives from a woman aged 40 to 50 with Graves' hyperthyroidism. The chain recombines TRBV12-3 or TRBV12-4 with TRBJ1-2, with D uncertain. Input material: blood. The CDR3 DNA reads TGTGCCAGCAGTCCGGACTCCTATCCTGCCGACTATGGCTACACCTTC. Translated: CASSPDSYPADYGYTF.